Shown below are 27 T cell receptor beta chains from a single sample sequenced in a study of blood T cells in healthy people across ages. Through a sample-barcoded 5' primer and a J-beta primer mix, a second PCR was run for roughly 7 to 11 cycles. TCRdb recomputed calls from the 5' RACE reads with MiXCR, one row per CDR3 protein. The table lists approximately 700,000 distinct CDR3 sequences, about a third of them singletons. The sequenced sample was blood. Receptors originate from a woman older than 75 in good health.

Many counts were recorded for this clonotype. The gene calls are TRBV29-1 and TRBJ2-1; D is unclear. This CDR3 contains 13 residues. Between the trimmed V and J ends, which lost 5 bases and 1 base, there was a span of 9 bases. The V gene's germline CDR1 is SQVTM and CDR2 ANQGSEA. The CDR3 bases are TGCAGCGTTAGCGCTAGATCCTACAATGAGCAGTTCTTC. Translating it yields CSVSARSYNEQFF.

This clonotype was observed many times. DNA for the CDR3: TGTGCCAGCAGCTTACCAGGGGACCTCTATGAGCAGTACTTC. Translation: CASSLPGDLYEQYF. The rearrangement joins TRBV7-2 to TRBJ2-7; a possible D gene is TRBD1 (6 bases). There are 14 residues in the CDR3. V lost 2 bases and J lost 7, with 15 bases in between. Germline V gene data show CDR1 as SGHTA and CDR2 as FQGNSA.

This clonotype was found many times. The chain uses TRBV5-5 and TRBJ1-2; D not resolved. Germline-derived CDR1 and CDR2 are SGHKS and YYEKEE (reference sequence). The germline V and J ends were trimmed by 2 bases and 6 bases, with 11 bases remaining between them. The CDR3 spans 13 residues. The CDR3 region is CASSFRVRDGYTF. The CDR3 bases are TGTGCCAGCAGCTTTAGAGTGAGAGATGGCTACACCTTC.

For this clonotype: This may be a read error, as it is one base from a much larger clone. The chain recombines TRBV6-5 with TRBJ1-1; D remains ambiguous. The V and J ends lost 5 bases and 4 bases respectively, with 11 bases between them. Germline-derived CDR1 and CDR2 are MNHEY and SVGAGI. The CDR3 has 13 residues. The CDR3 sequence is CASSIDPSTEAFF. The CDR3 DNA sequence: TGTGCCAGCAGTATTGACCCGAGCACTGAAGCTTTCTTT.

This clonotype was recorded at least ten times. V gene TRBV5-1 combines with J gene TRBJ2-7; D is perhaps TRBD1 or TRBD2 (5 bases each). Germline V gives CDR1 SGHRS, CDR2 YFSETQ. V lost 0 bases and J 5 bases, leaving 15 bases between the germline ends. CDR3 size: 15 residues. The CDR3 spells CASSLDPGPADEQYF. In DNA form, the CDR3 reads TGCGCCAGCAGCTTGGATCCGGGGCCGGCCGACGAGCAGTACTTC.

This clonotype has a handful of counts. A junction boundary mismatches the germline segment, possibly from a read error. The chain joins TRBV3-1 to TRBJ2-7; D is uncertain. The end of the DNA fits TRBJ2-5 better, so the J call may be wrong. CDR1 is LGHDT and CDR2 is YNNKEL in the germline V gene (reference sequence). The CDR3 has 14 residues. The CDR3 DNA reads as TGTACCAGCAGCCCCACAGCCATGGGGGAGACCCAGTACTTC. Translating it yields CTSSPTAMGETQYF.

This clonotype appeared many times. The rearrangement joins TRBV20-1 to TRBJ1-5; D not resolved. The CDR3 sequence is 13 residues long. CDR1 is DFQATT and CDR2 is SNEGSKA in the germline V gene (reference sequence). V was trimmed by 5 bases and J by 4 bases, leaving 12 bases between them. The CDR3 protein is CSAPVGRNQPQHF. CDR3 nucleotide sequence: TGCAGTGCTCCGGTCGGGCGAAATCAGCCCCAGCATTTT.

Regarding this clonotype: At one end, the junction sequence differs from germline, possibly due to a read error. J is TRBJ2-3 and V is TRBV7-7, with TRBD2 as a possible D gene (6 bases). Per the germline V gene, CDR1 is SSHAT and CDR2 is FNYEAQ (reference sequence). This CDR3 contains 16 residues. CDR3 nucleotides: TGTGCTAGCAGCGACCGACTAAGTAGGGGAGGAGATACGCAGTATTTT. It codes for CASSDRLSRGGDTQYF.

This clonotype was counted ten times or more. V usage is TRBV6-2 or TRBV6-3 and J usage is TRBJ2-3; 9 bases agree with TRBD2. The CDR3 has 15 amino acids. V dropped 11 bases and J dropped 9; count of bases not matched to a gene: 18. Germline lookup yields CDR1 MNHEY and CDR2 SVGEGT. For the CDR3, the DNA is TGTGCCTCCCGGATTGGCGGGGGGGAGACGGAGACGCAGTATTTT. This gives the protein CASRIGGGETETQYF.

This rearrangement joins TRBV6-2 or TRBV6-3 to TRBJ2-2; no clear D. CDR1 is MNHEY and CDR2 is SVGEGT in the germline V gene. This CDR3 has 12 amino acids. V lost 3 bases and J 7 bases, leaving 6 bases between the germline ends. CDR3 amino acids: CASSYWSGELFF. In DNA, the CDR3 is TGTGCCAGCAGTTATTGGAGCGGGGAGCTGTTTTTT.

The table lists this clonotype with a few counts. V gene TRBV5-6 combines with J gene TRBJ1-4; 9 positions match TRBD1. The CDR3 consists of 14 residues. Trimming cost V 5 bases and J 8 bases; bases outside gene matches: 7. CDR1 and CDR2 from the germline V gene are SGHDT and YYEEEE. CDR3 region: CASRKGQGSEKLFF. For the CDR3, the DNA is TGTGCCAGCAGGAAGGGACAGGGCTCCGAAAAACTGTTTTTT. Using reference TRBV5-6 and TRBJ1-4 for the parts outside the CDR3, the full variable domain is DAGVTQSPTHLIKTRGQQVTLRCSPKSGHDTVSWYQQALGQGPQFIFQYYEEEERQRGNFPDRFSGHQFPNYSSELNVNALLLGDSALYLCASRKGQGSEKLFFGSGTQLSVL.

In this sample, this clonotype turned up many times. J is TRBJ2-3 and V is TRBV10-2; 10 positions match TRBD2. J lost 5 bases, V lost 6 bases, and 5 bases had no gene match. Germline V gene sequence: CDR1 WSHSY, CDR2 SAAADI. The CDR3 consists of 14 residues. The CDR3 DNA reads as TGCGCCAGCAGGGGAGCGGGGGGGCTAGATACGCAGTATTTT. It is translated as CASRGAGGLDTQYF.

This clonotype was counted ten times or more. The V gene is TRBV20-1, the J gene TRBJ2-1, with D perhaps matching TRBD2 (7 bases). The CDR3 length is 15 residues. Trimming shortened V by 6 bases and J by 7 bases, and 22 bases separated the two germline ends. Germline loops: CDR1 DFQATT, CDR2 SNEGSKA (reference sequence). Here the CDR3 DNA reads TGCAGTGCCCACTTTGGGCTGGAGGGGGGGAATGAGCAGTTCTTC. It codes for CSAHFGLEGGNEQFF.

This clonotype was counted at least ten times. The chain employs TRBV5-6 and TRBJ1-2; D possibly corresponds to TRBD1 (5 bases). Trimming cost V 0 bases and J 2 bases, with 8 bases left between them. The CDR3 is made up of 14 amino acids. CDR1 SGHDT and CDR2 YYEEEE come from the germline V gene. This CDR3 is CASSLADTNYGYTF. CDR3 nucleotides: TGTGCCAGCAGCTTGGCGGACACCAACTATGGCTACACCTTC.

Comments on this clonotype: Germline is not matched at one junction end, which may reflect a read error. The gene calls are TRBV6-1 and TRBJ2-3, with D maybe TRBD1 (5 bases). Germline values: CDR1 MNHNS, CDR2 SASEGT. This CDR3 has 15 residues. The CDR3 sequence is CASSEDRSSTDPQYF. Written as DNA, the CDR3 is TGTGCCAGCAGTGAAGACAGGAGTAGCACAGATCCGCAGTATTTT.

This clonotype was picked up many times. The rearrangement joins TRBV12-3 or TRBV12-4 to TRBJ2-7; no clear D. The CDR3 has 14 amino acids. V lost 6 bases and J 2 bases, leaving 14 bases between the germline ends. For the CDR3, the DNA is TGTGCCAGCAGGGCCGGTGCCCTTACCTACGAGCAGTACTTC. It yields the protein CASRAGALTYEQYF.

This sequence joins TRBV15 and TRBJ2-2, with TRBD2 identical over 9 bases. Germline V gives CDR1 LNHNV, CDR2 YYDKDF (reference sequence). Losses at the gene ends were 4 bases for V and 10 bases for J; bases not matched to a gene: 4. This CDR3 spans 13 amino acids. The CDR3: CATSTIAGEELFF. CDR3 nucleotide sequence: TGTGCCACCAGCACAATAGCGGGAGAGGAGCTGTTTTTT.

The chain carries TRBV12-3 or TRBV12-4 and TRBJ1-1, with TRBD1 matching 8 bases. V lost 0 bases and J lost 11; bases outside the gene matches: 11. The CDR3 runs to 15 residues. The CDR3 is CASSLAIIQGVRAFF. The CDR3 DNA sequence: TGTGCCAGCAGTTTAGCGATTATACAGGGGGTTCGGGCTTTCTTT.

At least ten counts were recorded for this clonotype. The CDR3 reads CASSSVRAWEQFF. In DNA, the CDR3 is TGTGCCAGCAGCTCTGTCCGGGCTTGGGAGCAGTTCTTC. The V gene is TRBV7-9, the J gene TRBJ2-1, with no clear D. The CDR3 has 13 amino acids. The V gene lost 4 bases and the J gene lost 10 bases, with 14 bases spanning the gap. CDR1 is SEHNR, CDR2 FQNEAQ, per germline (reference sequence).

In this sample, this clonotype turned up once. Being one base from a much bigger clone, this may be a read error. The V and J genes are TRBV5-4 and TRBJ2-5; D is possibly TRBD2 (5 bases). Germline CDR1 is SGHNT and CDR2 is YYREEE (reference sequence). The CDR3 spans 16 residues. The DNA for the CDR3 is TGTGTCAGCAGCTCGGGGAAAGACTTGTACCAAGAGACCCAGTACTTC. As protein: CVSSSGKDLYQETQYF. Full variable domain (missing parts from reference TRBV5-4 and TRBJ2-5): ETGVTQSPTHLIKTRGQQVTLRCSSQSGHNTVSWYQQALGQGPQFIFQYYREEENGRGNFPPRFSGLQFPNYSSELNVNALELDDSALYLCVSSSGKDLYQETQYFGPGTRLLVL.

This clonotype was counted at least ten times. As DNA, the CDR3 is TGCAGTGCTAGAGAGCCCCAAAGCAATCAGCCCCAGCATTTT. Translating gives CSAREPQSNQPQHF. The V and J genes are TRBV20-1 and TRBJ1-5, with unresolved D. V shed 0 bases and J shed 1 base, with 7 bases lying between them. The CDR3 contains 14 residues. The germline V gene has CDR1 DFQATT and CDR2 SNEGSKA (reference sequence).

The chain recombines TRBV11-3 with TRBJ2-5; 12 bases match TRBD1. The CDR3 extends over 16 amino acids. The V and J ends lost 3 bases and 11 bases, in that order; junction bases with no gene match: 13. Germline V lookup: CDR1 SGHNT, CDR2 YENEEA. The CDR3 DNA is TGTGCCAGCAGCTTCCTGGGACAGGGGGCGTCTAATGTGCAGTACTTC. Its translation is CASSFLGQGASNVQYF.

This clonotype was observed a few times. This may stem from a read error, because a much larger clone lies one nucleotide away. V is TRBV5-5 and J is TRBJ2-5; 9 nucleotides agree with TRBD1. This CDR3 region has 15 residues. Germline CDR1 and CDR2: SGHKS and YYEKEE (reference sequence). J was trimmed by 11 bases and V by 1 base; bases with no gene match: 12. The CDR3 sequence: CASSLLGQGYNEQYF. The CDR3 DNA reads TGTGCCAGCAGCTTGTTGGGACAGGGCTACAATGAGCAGTACTTC.

This clonotype was detected a few times. This may come from a read error, since a much larger clone is one base off. The rearrangement uses TRBV5-1 and TRBJ2-3, with 7 nucleotides matching TRBD2. The trim removed 3 bases at V and 2 bases at J, leaving 3 bases unmatched. CDR3 size: 14 residues. Germline CDR1 is SGHRS and CDR2 is YFSETQ. The CDR3 nucleotides read TGCGCCAGCAGCTGGGAGGGGTTCACAGATACGCAGTATTTT. Protein product: CASSWEGFTDTQYF. Full variable domain (rest looked up from reference TRBV5-1 and TRBJ2-3): KAGVTQTPRYLIKTRGQQVTLSCSPISGHRSVSWYQQTPGQGLQFLFEYFSETQRNKGNFPGRFSGRQFSNSRSEMNVSTLELGDSALYLCASSWEGFTDTQYFGPGTRLTVL.

This clonotype was detected ten times or more. The chain links TRBV2 to TRBJ2-7; D is possibly TRBD1 (6 bases). Germline CDR1 SNHLY, CDR2 FYNNEI. Trimming removed 9 bases from V and 1 base from J, with 10 bases in between. The CDR3 runs 12 residues. This CDR3 is CASRTVSYEQYF. The CDR3, as DNA: TGTGCCAGTAGGACAGTATCCTACGAGCAGTACTTC.

This clonotype has a count of ten or more. V gene TRBV7-3 combines with J gene TRBJ2-3; 8 bases are a match to TRBD2. V shed 0 bases, J shed 6 bases, and the junction held 11 bases outside the gene matches. The CDR3 extends over 17 amino acids. Germline CDR1 and CDR2: SGHTA and FQGTGA. Here the CDR3 reads CASSLTGSGGGDDTQYF. In DNA form, the CDR3 reads TGTGCCAGCAGCTTAACAGGCTCGGGGGGGGGCGACGATACGCAGTATTTT. The whole variable domain, filled in from reference TRBV7-3 and TRBJ2-3, reads GAGVSQTPSNKVTEKGKYVELRCDPISGHTALYWYRQSLGQGPEFLIYFQGTGAADDSGLPNDRFFAVRPEGSVSTLKIQRTERGDSAVYLCASSLTGSGGGDDTQYFGPGTRLTVL.

This clonotype appeared many times. V and J are TRBV7-9 and TRBJ1-2; D gene unclear. The CDR3 length is 10 residues. V was cut by 4 bases and J by 13 bases, with 10 bases left in between. Germline loops: CDR1 SEHNR, CDR2 FQNEAQ (reference sequence). CDR3 in DNA: TGTGCCAGCAGCTCCGCCAGTAGCACCTTC. This translates into CASSSASSTF.